The 26 T cell receptor beta chains listed next were all sequenced from one sample in a study of blood T cell repertoires in COVID-19. Sequencing used immunoSEQ multiplex PCR; TCRdb keeps in-frame clones, though not all of them. The profile covers approximately 180,000 clones, with around 80% appearing a single time and over 6.5% taken by the ten largest. The source material was peripheral blood. The receptor source for this set is a woman between 35 and 50 years old with COVID-19, enrolled during active disease.

This chain joins TRBV5-3 and TRBJ1-5, with 10 bases fitting TRBD1. TRBV5-3 falls under the ORF class, with uncertain function. V was clipped by 0 bases and J by 4 bases; unmatched bases: 7. The CDR3 consists of 17 residues. CDR3 region: CARSLAGTGAGNQPQHF. In DNA form, the CDR3 reads TGTGCCAGAAGCTTGGCCGGGACAGGGGCGGGAAATCAGCCCCAGCATTTT.

Only one count was recorded for this clone. The DNA of the CDR3 is TGCGCCAGCAGCTTGGCCCCGGAGAGCACAGATACGCAGTATTTT. Translation gives CASSLAPESTDTQYF. The chain is built from TRBV5-1 and TRBJ2-3; D remains unclear. Per germline, CDR1 SGHRS and CDR2 YFSETQ. Trimming stripped 0 bases from V and 0 bases from J, with 8 bases between. There are 15 residues in the CDR3.

The chain recombines TRBV6-6 with TRBJ2-1, with 9 bases fitting TRBD1. This CDR3 is built from 16 residues. Germline loops: CDR1 MNHNY, CDR2 SVGAGI (reference sequence). With 6 bases clipped from V and 1 base from J, the junction kept 7 bases outside the gene matches. The CDR3 sequence: CASRQPGTGSYNEQFF. The CDR3 nucleotides read TGTGCCAGCAGGCAACCCGGGACAGGGTCCTACAATGAGCAGTTCTTC.

The gene calls are TRBV5-5 and TRBJ2-7, with 9 bases that match TRBD1. CDR3 length: 16 residues. The junction had 9 bases not matched to a gene; V was cut back by 4 bases and J by 1 base. The germline CDR1 and CDR2 sequences are SGHKS and YYEKEE (reference sequence). The CDR3 reads CASSRMTGTGSYEQYF. The CDR3 DNA sequence: TGTGCCAGCAGCCGGATGACCGGGACAGGGTCCTACGAGCAGTACTTC.

The chain links TRBV2 to TRBJ1-2; TRBD1 matches at 8 bases. Trimming removed 1 base from V and 8 bases from J; junction bases left unmatched: 15. CDR1 and CDR2 (germline): SNHLY, FYNNEI. This CDR3 comprises 17 residues. CDR3 region: CASSEGTPGQGMRGYTF. The CDR3 DNA reads as TGTGCCAGCAGTGAAGGCACTCCTGGACAGGGAATGAGGGGCTACACCTTC.

This sequence joins TRBV29-1 and TRBJ1-2; 8 positions agree with TRBD1. The CDR3 is made up of 12 amino acids. V gave up 6 bases and J gave up 1 base; unmatched junction bases: 1. Germline loops: CDR1 SQVTM, CDR2 ANQGSEA. This chain's CDR3 is CSVTGDNYGYTF. The DNA for the CDR3 is TGCAGCGTGACAGGGGATAACTATGGCTACACCTTC.

This chain connects TRBV5-1 to TRBJ2-1; 7 bases fit TRBD2. J lost 5 bases, V lost 0 bases, and 5 bases had no gene match. The length of the CDR3 is 15 residues. Germline values: CDR1 SGHRS, CDR2 YFSETQ. The CDR3 sequence: CASSLALAVDNEQFF. The CDR3 region has the DNA TGCGCCAGCAGCTTGGCCCTAGCGGTGGACAATGAGCAGTTCTTC.

CDR3: CASSFAPSTGYEQYF. DNA for the CDR3: TGCGCCAGCAGCTTCGCACCAAGTACAGGCTACGAGCAGTACTTC. This rearrangement joins TRBV5-1 to TRBJ2-7; a weak D match, TRBD1 (5 bases). The CDR3 is 15 amino acids. Germline values: CDR1 SGHRS, CDR2 YFSETQ. V shed 2 bases and J shed 3 bases, with 15 bases lying between them.

The chain carries TRBV5-1 and TRBJ1-5; TRBD1 might be the D (6 bases). CDR1 is SGHRS and CDR2 is YFSETQ in the germline V gene. With 0 bases removed from V and 0 bases from J, the gap between germline ends came to 10 bases. This CDR3 is 16 amino acids long. The CDR3 sequence is CASSLGGQNSNQPQHF. The DNA of the CDR3 is TGCGCCAGCAGCTTGGGCGGACAGAATAGCAATCAGCCCCAGCATTTT.

V is TRBV7-6 and J is TRBJ1-3, with 7 nucleotides matching TRBD1. The CDR3 runs 17 residues. Germline trimming cut 2 bases from V and 4 bases from J; bases unmatched to any gene: 11. Germline loops: CDR1 SGHVS, CDR2 FNYEAQ. In nucleotides, the CDR3 is TGTGCCAGCAGCTTAAGGTCCGCAGGGGGTATAGGAAACACCATATATTTT. Protein: CASSLRSAGGIGNTIYF.

The chain has TRBV5-1 and TRBJ1-1; no definite D call. Trimming stripped 6 bases from V and 0 bases from J, with 12 bases between. The CDR3 has 14 amino acids. Looked up from germline, CDR1 is SGHRS and CDR2 is YFSETQ. CDR3 sequence reads: CASTPAGMNTEAFF. The CDR3 bases are TGCGCCAGCACGCCTGCGGGTATGAACACTGAAGCTTTCTTT.

The rearrangement links TRBV14 to TRBJ2-7; TRBD1 agrees at 8 bases. The CDR3 has 16 amino acids. V lost 0 bases and J lost 2; bases outside the gene matches: 6. In germline, CDR1 is SGHDN, CDR2 FVKESK. The CDR3 sequence is CASSQDLGTGAYEQYF. Here the CDR3 DNA reads TGTGCCAGCAGCCAAGATCTAGGGACAGGCGCCTACGAGCAGTACTTC.

J is TRBJ2-2 and V is TRBV7-3; TRBD2 matches 11 bases. This CDR3 has 18 amino acids. The V gene's germline CDR1 is SGHTA and CDR2 FQGTGA. Trimming cost V 5 bases and J 2 bases; bases outside gene matches: 10. CDR3 loop: CASSPLPGLAANTGELFF. The CDR3 DNA follows: TGTGCCAGCAGCCCCTTACCGGGACTAGCGGCCAACACCGGGGAGCTGTTTTTT.

This chain connects TRBV10-2 to TRBJ2-7; D is perhaps TRBD2 (7 bases). CDR1 WSHSY and CDR2 SAAADI come from the germline V gene. The CDR3 contains 12 residues. V was pared by 9 bases and J by 6 bases, with 15 bases between. CDR3 amino acids: CASRGGQGEQYF. The CDR3 DNA is TGCGCCAGTAGGGGGGGGCAGGGCGAGCAGTACTTC.

This clone was counted only a few times. The DNA of the CDR3 is TGTGCCAGCACCGGGCGGGTCCTATCGGACGAGCAGTACTTC. Translation: CASTGRVLSDEQYF. The chain couples TRBV6-5 to TRBJ2-7, with D possibly TRBD2 on 5 matching bases. The V end was cut by 7 bases, the J end by 5 bases, with 18 bases between. This CDR3 is built from 14 residues. CDR1 and CDR2 (germline): MNHEY, SVGAGI.

J is TRBJ1-5 and V is TRBV6-1; a weak D match, TRBD1 (5 bases). The CDR3 runs to 14 residues. The V gene's germline CDR1 is MNHNS and CDR2 SASEGT. V was pared by 2 bases and J by 2 bases, with 7 bases between. CDR3 in amino acids: CASSESGGNQPQHF. CDR3 bases: TGTGCCAGCAGTGAATCGGGGGGCAATCAGCCCCAGCATTTT.

V usage is TRBV5-4 and J usage is TRBJ2-7; D is perhaps TRBD2 (6 bases). CDR1 and CDR2 (germline): SGHNT, YYREEE (reference sequence). V gave up 4 bases and J gave up 0 bases, with 14 bases separating them. The CDR3 sequence is 15 residues long. This CDR3 reads CASSPDRGTSYEQYF. The CDR3 coding sequence is TGTGCCAGCAGCCCCGATCGGGGGACCTCCTACGAGCAGTACTTC. Together with reference TRBV5-4 and TRBJ2-7, the CDR3 gives the full variable domain: ETGVTQSPTHLIKTRGQQVTLRCSSQSGHNTVSWYQQALGQGPQFIFQYYREEENGRGNFPPRFSGLQFPNYSSELNVNALELDDSALYLCASSPDRGTSYEQYFGPGTRLTVT.

The rearrangement joins TRBV18 to TRBJ1-5; TRBD1 agrees at 10 bases. The V gene end was trimmed by 6 bases and the J gene end by 5 bases; junction bases not matched to a gene: 7. The CDR3 has 15 residues. The germline CDR1 and CDR2 sequences are KGHSH and LQKENI. DNA for the CDR3: TGTGCCAGCTCCCCGACAGGGGGCGTTGATCAGCCCCAGCATTTT. Amino acids: CASSPTGGVDQPQHF.

The J gene is TRBJ1-2, the V gene TRBV5-5, with D unresolved. CDR1 is SGHKS and CDR2 is YYEKEE in the germline V gene (reference sequence). V dropped 1 base and J dropped 8 bases, with 12 bases sitting between them. This CDR3 has 13 amino acids. The CDR3 DNA follows: TGTGCCAGCAGCTTGAAGTCTAGCGGAGGCTACACCTTC. Translation: CASSLKSSGGYTF.

V and J are TRBV28 and TRBJ1-2; 7 nucleotides agree with TRBD1. CDR3 length: 12 amino acids. Germline V lookup: CDR1 MDHEN, CDR2 SYDVKM. With 2 bases clipped from V and 6 bases from J, the junction kept 0 bases outside the gene matches. The CDR3 sequence is CASSLGTDGYTF. For the CDR3, the DNA is TGTGCCAGCAGTTTAGGGACAGATGGCTACACCTTC.

The chain combines TRBV28 with TRBJ1-5; D not certain. CDR1 is MDHEN, CDR2 SYDVKM, per germline. V was trimmed by 8 bases and J by 5 bases, leaving 13 bases between them. This CDR3 spans 13 amino acids. Here the CDR3 DNA reads TGTGCCAGCTCGCCCAGAGGTCATCAGCCCCAGCATTTT. Encoded protein: CASSPRGHQPQHF.

This chain uses TRBV6-5 with TRBJ2-2, with D possibly matching TRBD1 (5 bases). CDR1 and CDR2 from the germline V gene are MNHEY and SVGAGI. The CDR3 has 14 amino acids. Trimming cost V 4 bases and J 1 base, with 7 bases left between them. CDR3 in DNA: TGTGCCAGCAGTTTAGGACAGAACACCGGGGAGCTGTTTTTT. Protein product: CASSLGQNTGELFF.

J is TRBJ1-3 and V is TRBV27; no firm D call. Per germline, CDR1 MNHEY and CDR2 SMNVEV (reference sequence). The CDR3 extends over 14 amino acids. V shed 2 bases and J shed 7 bases, with 12 bases lying between them. The CDR3 here is CASSLAAVGNTIYF. The CDR3 DNA reads TGTGCCAGCAGTTTAGCAGCAGTCGGGAACACCATATATTTT.

The chain is built from TRBV2 and TRBJ1-3; TRBD1 matches at 10 bases. The V segment lost 8 bases and the J segment 0 bases; nucleotides outside the gene matches: 7. This CDR3 spans 16 amino acids. Germline V gives CDR1 SNHLY, CDR2 FYNNEI. CDR3 nucleotide sequence: TGTGCCAGCGGGCCGACAGGGGGCAGCTCTGGAAACACCATATATTTT. Encoded protein: CASGPTGGSSGNTIYF.

The chain uses TRBV29-1 and TRBJ2-1; D is possibly TRBD1 (6 bases). The length of the CDR3 is 13 residues. The V gene's germline CDR1 is SQVTM and CDR2 ANQGSEA. V was shortened by 6 bases and J by 6 bases, with 15 bases between the two germline ends. The CDR3 is CSVLQGRTNEQFF. As DNA, the CDR3 is TGCAGCGTGCTCCAGGGGCGGACCAATGAGCAGTTCTTC.

The chain couples TRBV28 to TRBJ2-2; D is ambiguous. CDR1 is MDHEN and CDR2 is SYDVKM in the germline V gene. CDR3 size: 12 residues. Trimming took 7 bases from V and 2 from J, leaving 5 bases between them. CDR3 nucleotides: TGTGCCAGCACCCTTAACACCGGGGAGCTGTTTTTT. Protein: CASTLNTGELFF.